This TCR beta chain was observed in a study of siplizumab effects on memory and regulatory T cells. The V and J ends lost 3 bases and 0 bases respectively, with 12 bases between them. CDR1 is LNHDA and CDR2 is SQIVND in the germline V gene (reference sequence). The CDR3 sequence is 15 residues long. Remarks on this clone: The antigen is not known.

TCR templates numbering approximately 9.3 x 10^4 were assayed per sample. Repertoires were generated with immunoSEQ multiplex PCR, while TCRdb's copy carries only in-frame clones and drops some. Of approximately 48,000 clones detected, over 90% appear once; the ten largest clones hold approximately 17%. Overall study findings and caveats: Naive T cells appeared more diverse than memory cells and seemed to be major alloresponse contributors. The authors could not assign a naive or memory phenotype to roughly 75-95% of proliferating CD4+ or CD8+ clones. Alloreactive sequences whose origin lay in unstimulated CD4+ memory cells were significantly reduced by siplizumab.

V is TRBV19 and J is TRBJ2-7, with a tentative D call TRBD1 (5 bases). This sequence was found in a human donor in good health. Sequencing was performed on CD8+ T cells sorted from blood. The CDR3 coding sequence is TGTGCCAGTAGTATGGGTCAGGGTAGCTCCTACGAGCAGTACTTC. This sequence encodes CASSMGQGSSYEQYF.